This passage covers 8 T cell receptor beta chains from one sample sequenced in a study of CD8 T cells in Susac syndrome. Random hexamers primed reverse transcription of about 0.45 to 1 ug RNA. Via MiXCR, TCRdb re-called the immunoSEQ multiplex PCR reads, giving one row per CDR3 protein. The sample lists 150,000 or so distinct CDR3 sequences, about 91% occurring once. Sample: CD4+ T cells from PBMCs. All receptors come from a human donor in good health.

The chain combines TRBV19 with TRBJ2-7; D possibly corresponds to TRBD1 (6 bases). The V gene lost 6 bases and the J gene lost 0 bases, with 18 bases spanning the gap. This CDR3 is 16 amino acids long. Germline V gene data show CDR1 as LNHDA and CDR2 as SQIVND (reference sequence). This chain's CDR3 is CASSKTGYLSSYEQYF. CDR3 coding DNA: TGTGCCAGTAGCAAGACAGGTTACCTAAGCTCCTACGAGCAGTACTTC.

The chain couples TRBV7-9 to TRBJ1-2; 9 positions match TRBD1. V lost 6 bases to trimming and J lost 7 bases; unmatched junction nucleotides: 15. CDR1 and CDR2 (germline): SEHNR, FQNEAQ (reference sequence). This CDR3 has 16 residues. CDR3 loop: CASSPGQGLVWFGYTF. The CDR3 nucleotides are TGTGCCAGCAGTCCCGGACAGGGGTTGGTGTGGTTTGGCTACACCTTC.

The chain carries TRBV7-2 and TRBJ1-3, with D hard to call. V was trimmed by 8 bases and J by 2 bases, leaving 13 bases between them. There are 14 residues in the CDR3. Germline values: CDR1 SGHTA, CDR2 FQGNSA. As DNA, the CDR3 is TGTGCCAGCGGAACCTGGGGAGCTGGAAACACCATATATTTT. It encodes CASGTWGAGNTIYF.

This sequence joins TRBV11-2 and TRBJ2-6; 11 bases are shared with TRBD2. The CDR3 is made up of 19 amino acids. Germline V gene data show CDR1 as SGHAT and CDR2 as FQNNGV. The V segment lost 4 bases and the J segment 0 bases; nucleotides outside the gene matches: 8. The CDR3 here is CASSSRPTSGVSGANVLTF. DNA of the CDR3: TGTGCCAGCAGCTCAAGACCGACTAGCGGGGTCTCTGGGGCCAACGTCCTGACTTTC.

V gene TRBV7-9 combines with J gene TRBJ2-7, with D perhaps TRBD1 or TRBD2 (5 bases each). Germline V gene data show CDR1 as SEHNR and CDR2 as FQNEAQ (reference sequence). The CDR3 extends over 16 amino acids. Trimming stripped 4 bases from V and 3 bases from J, with 19 bases between. CDR3 sequence (DNA): TGTGCCAGCAGCTCGGCCCCCCAGTCAGGGAGCTACGAGCAGTACTTC. Translating gives CASSSAPQSGSYEQYF. The entire variable domain, with the rest obtained from reference TRBV7-9 and TRBJ2-7, is as follows: DTGVSQNPRHKITKRGQNVTFRCDPISEHNRLYWYRQTLGQGPEFLTYFQNEAQLEKSRLLSDRFSAERPKGSFSTLEIQRTEQGDSAMYLCASSSAPQSGSYEQYFGPGTRLTVT.

This clonotype has just one count. The J gene is TRBJ2-7, the V gene TRBV6-1; the D gene is possibly TRBD1 (5 bases). V was pared by 6 bases and J by 4 bases, with 16 bases between. Germline V gene sequence: CDR1 MNHNS, CDR2 SASEGT. The CDR3 totals 14 residues. The CDR3 loop is CASRTVRVPYEQYF. CDR3 bases: TGTGCCAGCAGGACGGTCAGGGTTCCGTACGAGCAGTACTTC.

This chain links TRBV9 with TRBJ1-1; 7 nucleotides align to TRBD1. With V trimmed by 4 bases and J by 1 base, 7 bases remained unmatched. Germline CDR1 SGDLS, CDR2 YYNGEE. The length of the CDR3 is 15 residues. This chain's CDR3 is CASSSTGDQNTEAFF. CDR3 coding DNA: TGTGCCAGCAGCTCAACAGGGGACCAGAACACTGAAGCTTTCTTT.

The genes are TRBV20-1 and TRBJ1-1, with a weak D call TRBD1 (6 bases). Germline values: CDR1 DFQATT, CDR2 SNEGSKA (reference sequence). V gave up 3 bases and J gave up 7 bases, with 15 bases separating them. This CDR3 is 13 amino acids long. The CDR3: CSASPSGVGEAFF. The DNA for the CDR3 is TGCAGTGCTAGCCCCTCAGGGGTCGGTGAAGCTTTCTTT.